The 22 T cell receptor beta chains presented below share a single source sample, sequenced in a study of somatic mutations in cytotoxic T cells in rheumatoid arthritis. Profiled with immunoSEQ multiplex PCR; TCRdb holds only in-frame clones, not every one. The sample has around 11,000 clones; 65% to 80% are singletons. What was sequenced was CD8+ T cells sorted from blood. These receptors came from an adult with rheumatoid arthritis.

The rearrangement uses TRBV2 and TRBJ2-5; 10 nucleotides match TRBD1. Germline assignment: CDR1 SNHLY and CDR2 FYNNEI. The CDR3 extends over 15 amino acids. With V trimmed by 6 bases and J by 4 bases, 8 bases remained unmatched. CDR3 residues: CASREGQGFRETQYF. The CDR3 nucleotides read TGTGCCAGCAGGGAGGGACAGGGGTTCCGAGAGACCCAGTACTTC.

The rearrangement joins TRBV10-3 to TRBJ1-1, with D unclear. CDR1 and CDR2 from the germline V gene are ENHRY and SYGVKD. Trimming shortened V by 6 bases and J by 6 bases, and 11 bases separated the two germline ends. The CDR3 runs 12 residues. The CDR3 protein is CAIRGGSPEAFF. CDR3 DNA: TGTGCCATCAGGGGAGGGTCCCCTGAAGCTTTCTTT.

The J gene is TRBJ2-1, the V gene TRBV19; 13 bases fit TRBD2. CDR1 and CDR2 (germline): LNHDA, SQIVND (reference sequence). With 1 base clipped from V and 8 bases from J, the junction kept 5 bases outside the gene matches. The CDR3 sequence is 16 residues long. CDR3 in amino acids: CASSIVRTSGGDEQFF. CDR3 coding DNA: TGTGCCAGTAGTATAGTTCGGACTAGCGGGGGTGATGAGCAGTTCTTC.

The chain has TRBV2 and TRBJ1-2, with no clear D. From germline, CDR1 is SNHLY and CDR2 FYNNEI. Trimming shortened V by 4 bases and J by 5 bases, and 11 bases separated the two germline ends. This CDR3 spans 13 amino acids. CDR3 nucleotides: TGTGCCAGCAGTGGGACCGACATTTATGGCTACACCTTC. This codes for CASSGTDIYGYTF.

The V and J genes are TRBV4-1 and TRBJ1-6; tentatively, D is TRBD1 (5 bases). V lost 4 bases and J 9 bases, leaving 16 bases between the germline ends. Germline CDR1 and CDR2: MGHRA and YSYEKL. This CDR3 spans 15 amino acids. In DNA, the CDR3 is TGCGCCAGCAGCCCACAGGTAGAAGTAGTTTCACCCCTCCACTTT. It is translated as CASSPQVEVVSPLHF.

This clone turned up a few times. V usage is TRBV7-9 and J usage is TRBJ2-1; a possible D gene is TRBD2 (5 bases). Germline CDR1 reads SEHNR; CDR2 reads FQNEAQ (reference sequence). CDR3 length equals 14 residues. V lost 4 bases and J 0 bases, leaving 7 bases between the germline ends. The CDR3 protein is CASSSGGSYNEQFF. The CDR3 region has the DNA TGTGCCAGCAGCTCCGGAGGCTCCTACAATGAGCAGTTCTTC.

This clone has just a few counts. V gene TRBV6-1 combines with J gene TRBJ2-7; 9 nucleotides match TRBD1. V shed 3 bases and J 0 bases; nucleotides not matched to a gene: 6. From germline, CDR1 is MNHNS and CDR2 SASEGT. The CDR3 loop spans 16 amino acids. CDR3 residues: CASSDWDRDSSYEQYF. In DNA, the CDR3 is TGTGCCAGCAGTGATTGGGACAGGGATAGCTCCTACGAGCAGTACTTC.

The table lists this clone with a few counts. This rearrangement joins TRBV6-1 to TRBJ2-3; no definite D call. V shed 7 bases and J shed 4 bases, with 18 bases lying between them. The V gene's germline CDR1 is MNHNS and CDR2 SASEGT. This CDR3 contains 15 residues. The chain's CDR3 is CASMRALGGSDTQYF. The CDR3 DNA reads as TGTGCCAGCATGAGAGCGCTTGGCGGTTCAGATACGCAGTATTTT.

The chain combines TRBV2 with TRBJ2-1, with D possibly being TRBD1 (5 bases). The V end lost 9 bases, the J end lost 7 bases, and 16 bases lay between the germline ends. Germline-derived CDR1 and CDR2 are SNHLY and FYNNEI. The CDR3 consists of 13 residues. The CDR3, as DNA: TGTGCCAGTGATCTGGGGCCGGGTAATGAGCAGTTCTTC. This codes for CASDLGPGNEQFF. The full variable domain, completed using reference TRBV2 and TRBJ2-1, is EPEVTQTPSHQVTQMGQEVILRCVPISNHLYFYWYRQILGQKVEFLVSFYNNEISEKSEIFDDQFSVERPDGSNFTLKIRSTKLEDSAMYFCASDLGPGNEQFFGPGTRLTVL.

V and J are TRBV6-1 and TRBJ1-5; 7 bases are a match to TRBD1. V was clipped by 3 bases and J by 11 bases; unmatched bases: 13. The CDR3 is made up of 15 amino acids. The germline V gene has CDR1 MNHNS and CDR2 SASEGT. Here the CDR3 reads CASSDFFGPQGAQHF. The DNA of the CDR3 is TGTGCCAGCAGTGATTTTTTCGGACCCCAGGGGGCCCAGCATTTT.

This clone has just a few counts. The chain has TRBV27 and TRBJ2-7; 11 bases align to TRBD1. CDR3 length: 16 amino acids. Trimming at V came to 7 bases and at J to 3 bases, leaving 11 bases not matched to a gene. The germline V gene encodes CDR1 MNHEY and CDR2 SMNVEV (reference sequence). CDR3 residues: CASNPVPGTGGYEQYF. CDR3 coding DNA: TGTGCCAGCAATCCCGTCCCCGGGACAGGGGGCTACGAGCAGTACTTC.

This chain connects TRBV7-9 to TRBJ1-5, with unresolved D. The CDR3 consists of 12 residues. CDR1 is SEHNR and CDR2 is FQNEAQ in the germline V gene (reference sequence). Trimming stripped 6 bases from V and 2 bases from J, with 5 bases between. Here the CDR3 reads CASRSGNQPQHF. In nucleotides, the CDR3 is TGTGCCAGCAGGAGCGGCAATCAGCCCCAGCATTTT.

The CDR3 here is CASSERGTGHYEQYF. CDR3 bases: TGTGCCAGCAGTGAAAGGGGGACAGGGCACTACGAGCAGTACTTC. V and J are TRBV6-1 and TRBJ2-7; 9 bases match TRBD1. The V gene end was trimmed by 2 bases and the J gene end by 3 bases; junction bases not matched to a gene: 5. The CDR3 has 15 residues. Germline lookup yields CDR1 MNHNS and CDR2 SASEGT.

This clone showed up just a few times. The CDR3 loop reads CASSPGGEQYF. The CDR3 region has the DNA TGTGCCAGCAGCCCAGGGGGCGAGCAGTACTTC. V and J are TRBV7-9 and TRBJ2-7, with 7 bases aligning to TRBD1. This CDR3 has 11 residues. CDR1 is SEHNR and CDR2 is FQNEAQ in the germline V gene (reference sequence). After removal of 5 bases from V and 6 bases from J, the junction contained 1 base not matched to a gene.

This rearrangement joins TRBV6-6 to TRBJ2-3, with a possible D match to TRBD2 (6 bases). V was trimmed by 0 bases and J by 3 bases, leaving 7 bases between them. This CDR3 region has 14 residues. The germline V gene has CDR1 MNHNY and CDR2 SVGAGI (reference sequence). The CDR3 loop is CASSYSAGTDTQYF. The DNA for the CDR3 is TGTGCCAGCAGTTACTCGGCGGGAACAGATACGCAGTATTTT.

This sequence joins TRBV9 and TRBJ2-1; 11 bases match TRBD2. V lost 2 bases, J lost 9 bases, and 7 bases stayed unmatched. The V gene's germline CDR1 is SGDLS and CDR2 YYNGEE. The CDR3 contains 15 residues. Here the CDR3 reads CASSVGTSGGGEQFF. Written as DNA, the CDR3 is TGTGCCAGCAGCGTGGGAACTAGCGGGGGTGGTGAGCAGTTCTTC. The whole variable domain, remainder taken from reference TRBV9 and TRBJ2-1, is DSGVTQTPKHLITATGQRVTLRCSPRSGDLSVYWYQQSLDQGLQFLIQYYNGEERAKGNILERFSAQQFPDLHSELNLSSLELGDSALYFCASSVGTSGGGEQFFGPGTRLTVL.

The rearrangement uses TRBV7-6 and TRBJ1-4; possibly TRBD1 for D (6 bases). CDR3 length: 15 amino acids. Germline CDR1 is SGHVS and CDR2 is FNYEAQ. V was clipped by 5 bases and J by 6 bases, with 16 bases between them. CDR3 sequence (DNA): TGTGCCAGCAGCACGAGACAGGTGGGGGATGAAAAACTGTTTTTT. It is translated as CASSTRQVGDEKLFF. Combining the CDR3 with reference TRBV7-6 and TRBJ1-4 gives the whole variable domain GAGVSQSPRYKVTKRGQDVALRCDPISGHVSLYWYRQALGQGPEFLTYFNYEAQQDKSGLPNDRFSAERPEGSISTLTIQRTEQRDSAMYRCASSTRQVGDEKLFFGSGTQLSVL.

The chain carries TRBV11-3 and TRBJ1-3; D uncertain. The CDR3 length is 16 residues. With 0 bases removed from V and 0 bases from J, the gap between germline ends came to 9 bases. Per germline, CDR1 SGHNT and CDR2 YENEEA. In DNA, the CDR3 is TGTGCCAGCAGCTTAGATTGGACGGACTCTGGAAACACCATATATTTT. Translation: CASSLDWTDSGNTIYF.

In its sample, this clone was seen once. This chain connects TRBV9 to TRBJ1-2, with 8 bases aligning to TRBD1. Losses at the gene ends were 0 bases for V and 5 bases for J; bases not matched to a gene: 6. Germline V gene sequence: CDR1 SGDLS, CDR2 YYNGEE. This CDR3 is built from 15 residues. DNA for the CDR3: TGTGCCAGCAGCGTAGCTTCGGACAGGGTGTATGGCTACACCTTC. Protein: CASSVASDRVYGYTF.

This clone was recorded once. At one end, the junction sequence differs from germline, possibly due to a read error. The chain recombines TRBV5-5 with TRBJ1-2, with D tentatively TRBD1 (5 bases). The CDR3 covers 15 residues. Germline V lookup: CDR1 SGHKS, CDR2 YYEKEE (reference sequence). The DNA of the CDR3 is TGTGCCAGCACCTTGCGGATTTCAGGGTTCTATGGCTACACCTTC. This codes for CASTLRISGFYGYTF.

The chain links TRBV27 to TRBJ1-5; D call uncertain. The CDR3 loop spans 12 amino acids. Germline V lookup: CDR1 MNHEY, CDR2 SMNVEV (reference sequence). Trimming stripped 5 bases from V and 4 bases from J, with 6 bases between. This chain's CDR3 is CASSHRNQPQHF. The DNA for the CDR3 is TGTGCCAGCAGTCACAGAAATCAGCCCCAGCATTTT.

V gene TRBV29-1 combines with J gene TRBJ2-7; 7 positions match TRBD2. Germline V gene lookup returns CDR1 SQVTM and CDR2 ANQGSEA. The trim removed 7 bases at V and 5 bases at J, leaving 14 bases unmatched. CDR3 length: 14 residues. The CDR3 loop reads CSAMGGDVLDEQYF. CDR3 DNA sequence: TGCAGCGCCATGGGGGGGGATGTCCTTGACGAGCAGTACTTC.